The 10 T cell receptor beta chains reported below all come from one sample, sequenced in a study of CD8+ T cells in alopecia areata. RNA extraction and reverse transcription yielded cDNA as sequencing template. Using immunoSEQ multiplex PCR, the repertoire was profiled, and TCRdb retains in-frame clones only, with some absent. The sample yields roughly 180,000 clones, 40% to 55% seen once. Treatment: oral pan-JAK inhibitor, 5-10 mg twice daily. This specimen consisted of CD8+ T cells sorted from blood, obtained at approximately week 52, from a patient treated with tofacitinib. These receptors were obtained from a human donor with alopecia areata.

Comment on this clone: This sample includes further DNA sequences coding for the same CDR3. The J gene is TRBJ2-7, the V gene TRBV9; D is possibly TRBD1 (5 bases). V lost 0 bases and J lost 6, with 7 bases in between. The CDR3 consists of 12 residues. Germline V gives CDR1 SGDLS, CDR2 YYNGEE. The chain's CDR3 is CASSVDRGEQYF. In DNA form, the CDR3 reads TGTGCCAGCAGCGTAGATAGGGGCGAGCAGTACTTC.

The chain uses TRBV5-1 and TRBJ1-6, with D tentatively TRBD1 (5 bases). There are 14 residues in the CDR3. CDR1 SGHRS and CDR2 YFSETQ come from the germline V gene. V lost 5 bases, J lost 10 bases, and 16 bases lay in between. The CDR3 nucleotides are TGCGCCAGCAGTCGGGACGGCTTTGGATCACCCCTCCACTTT. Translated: CASSRDGFGSPLHF. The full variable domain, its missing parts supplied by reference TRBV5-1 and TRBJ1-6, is KAGVTQTPRYLIKTRGQQVTLSCSPISGHRSVSWYQQTPGQGLQFLFEYFSETQRNKGNFPGRFSGRQFSNSRSEMNVSTLELGDSALYLCASSRDGFGSPLHFGNGTRLTVT.

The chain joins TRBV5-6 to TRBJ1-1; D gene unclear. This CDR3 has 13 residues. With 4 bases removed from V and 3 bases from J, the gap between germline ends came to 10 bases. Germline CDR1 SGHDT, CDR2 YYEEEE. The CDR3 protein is CASSPGMHTEAFF. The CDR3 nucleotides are TGTGCCAGCAGCCCCGGTATGCACACTGAAGCTTTCTTT.

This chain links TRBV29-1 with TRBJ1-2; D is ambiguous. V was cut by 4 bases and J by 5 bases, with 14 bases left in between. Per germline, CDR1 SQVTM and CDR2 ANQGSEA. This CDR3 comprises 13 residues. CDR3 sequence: CSVGSDSWYGYTF. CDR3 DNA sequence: TGCAGCGTTGGTTCAGATAGTTGGTATGGCTACACCTTC.

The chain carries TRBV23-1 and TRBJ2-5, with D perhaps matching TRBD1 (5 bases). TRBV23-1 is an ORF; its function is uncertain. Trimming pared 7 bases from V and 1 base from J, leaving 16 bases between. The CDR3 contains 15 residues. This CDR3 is CASISKGHLQETQYF. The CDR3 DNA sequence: TGCGCCAGCATCTCAAAAGGACACCTCCAAGAGACCCAGTACTTC.

CDR3 DNA: TGCAGCGCAACAGGGGCCGGTCAGCCCCAGCATTTT. Protein: CSATGAGQPQHF. V gene TRBV29-1 combines with J gene TRBJ1-5; 7 nucleotides agree with TRBD1. From germline, CDR1 is SQVTM and CDR2 ANQGSEA. This CDR3 comprises 12 residues. V lost 7 bases and J lost 6; bases outside the gene matches: 6.

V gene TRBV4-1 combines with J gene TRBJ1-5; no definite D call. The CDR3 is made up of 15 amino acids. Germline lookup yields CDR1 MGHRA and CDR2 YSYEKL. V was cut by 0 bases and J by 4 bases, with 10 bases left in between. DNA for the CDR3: TGCGCCAGCAGCCAAGAAAACGTCGGGAATCAGCCCCAGCATTTT. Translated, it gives CASSQENVGNQPQHF.

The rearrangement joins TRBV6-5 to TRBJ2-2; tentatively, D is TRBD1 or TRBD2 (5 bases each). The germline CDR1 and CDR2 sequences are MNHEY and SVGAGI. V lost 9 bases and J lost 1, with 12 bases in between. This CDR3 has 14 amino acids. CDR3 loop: CASRRDGNTGELFF. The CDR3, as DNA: TGTGCCAGTAGAAGGGACGGGAACACCGGGGAGCTGTTTTTT.

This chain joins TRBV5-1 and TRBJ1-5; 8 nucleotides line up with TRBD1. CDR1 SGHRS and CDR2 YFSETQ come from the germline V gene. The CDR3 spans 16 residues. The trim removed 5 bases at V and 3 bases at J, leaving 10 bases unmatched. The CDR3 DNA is TGCGCCAGCAGTCCGGGGACAGGCCTTCTCAATCAGCCCCAGCATTTT. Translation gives CASSPGTGLLNQPQHF.

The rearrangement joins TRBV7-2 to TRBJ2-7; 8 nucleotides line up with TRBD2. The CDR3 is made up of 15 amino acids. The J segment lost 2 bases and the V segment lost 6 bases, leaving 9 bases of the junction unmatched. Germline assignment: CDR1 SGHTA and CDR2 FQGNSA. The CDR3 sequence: CASSPIGGGTYEQYF. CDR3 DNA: TGTGCCAGCAGTCCTATCGGCGGGGGGACCTACGAGCAGTACTTC.